A single sample gave rise to the 21 T cell receptor beta chains below, sequenced in a study of radiation and T cells in renal cell carcinoma. The assay was immunoSEQ multiplex PCR, and TCRdb's table has in-frame clones only and misses some. The sample records 100,000 to 150,000 clones, 65% to 85% being singletons. Indicated time point: blood 2 weeks post-SBRT. Treatment given: 15 Gy SBRT to primary tumor, nephrectomy 4 weeks later. Sequencing was performed on blood, taken from a patient whose treatment included radiotherapy and nephrectomy. The receptors shown here come from a man over 45 with renal cell carcinoma.

The chain links TRBV6-5 to TRBJ1-3; 7 bases fit TRBD1. J was trimmed by 8 bases and V by 1 base; bases with no gene match: 5. CDR3 length: 14 residues. Germline V gene data show CDR1 as MNHEY and CDR2 as SVGAGI. CDR3 nucleotide sequence: TGTGCCAGCAGTTACTTCGGACAGGAGGACACCATATATTTT. Encoded protein: CASSYFGQEDTIYF.

The chain carries TRBV27 and TRBJ1-6; D remains unclear. CDR3 length equals 14 residues. The V end was cut by 7 bases, the J end by 9 bases, with 16 bases between. Germline CDR1 reads MNHEY; CDR2 reads SMNVEV (reference sequence). CDR3 loop: CASTFRGWSSPLHF. The CDR3 coding sequence is TGTGCCAGCACCTTCCGAGGCTGGTCTTCACCCCTCCACTTT.

The chain is built from TRBV30 and TRBJ2-3; no clear D gene. V lost 3 bases to trimming and J lost 2 bases, with 6 bases between them. The CDR3 has 12 amino acids. CDR1 is GTSNPN and CDR2 is SVGIG in the germline V gene (reference sequence). The CDR3 nucleotides are TGTGCCTGGAGCAAGGACACAGATACGCAGTATTTT. It specifies CAWSKDTDTQYF.

This clone was detected only once. The chain combines TRBV18 with TRBJ1-1, with 7 bases lining up with TRBD1. This CDR3 has 17 amino acids. The trim removed 3 bases at V and 1 base at J, leaving 11 bases unmatched. Germline CDR1 KGHSH, CDR2 LQKENI. CDR3 DNA sequence: TGTGCCAGCTCACCCCGTACCTCTTGGACAGGGAACACTGAAGCTTTCTTT. This sequence encodes CASSPRTSWTGNTEAFF.

The gene calls are TRBV4-3 and TRBJ2-3, with 7 bases fitting TRBD2. The length of the CDR3 is 15 residues. The ends lost 4 bases at V and 4 bases at J; junction bases unmatched: 8. Germline V gene lookup returns CDR1 LGHNA and CDR2 YSLEER. CDR3 in amino acids: CASSLNPSGPDTQYF. CDR3 DNA: TGCGCCAGCAGCCTTAATCCTAGCGGACCAGATACGCAGTATTTT.

Here the CDR3 DNA reads TGTGCCAGCAGCCAACCCGGGCGAGGACTAACTAATGAAAAACTGTTTTTT. Its translation is CASSQPGRGLTNEKLFF. The chain couples TRBV28 to TRBJ1-4; D gene uncertain. Germline assignment: CDR1 MDHEN and CDR2 SYDVKM. CDR3 length: 17 residues. V dropped 6 bases and J dropped 1 base, with 18 bases sitting between them.

This chain connects TRBV18 to TRBJ2-5; no firm D call. Germline CDR1 and CDR2: KGHSH and LQKENI. The CDR3 sequence is 14 residues long. The V and J ends lost 0 bases and 2 bases respectively, with 7 bases between them. This CDR3 reads CASSPPGSQETQYF. CDR3 bases: TGTGCCAGCTCACCACCCGGATCTCAAGAGACCCAGTACTTC.

This clone showed up just a few times. The chain combines TRBV30 with TRBJ1-1; 10 bases are a match to TRBD1. Germline V gene sequence: CDR1 GTSNPN, CDR2 SVGIG (reference sequence). The length of the CDR3 is 16 residues. Trimming at V came to 1 base and at J to 3 bases, leaving 8 bases not matched to a gene. The CDR3: CAWSGTGGRMHTEAFF. The CDR3, as DNA: TGTGCCTGGAGTGGGACAGGGGGTAGGATGCACACTGAAGCTTTCTTT.

The DNA of the CDR3 is TGTGCCAGCAGCTTCGGTCCATCGAACACTGAAGCTTTCTTT. Encoded protein: CASSFGPSNTEAFF. The V gene is TRBV7-3, the J gene TRBJ1-1, with unresolved D. The ends were cut back, 3 bases at V and 1 base at J, with 9 bases in the middle. Germline V CDR1 and CDR2: SGHTA, FQGTGA. The CDR3 sequence is 14 residues long.

The chain is built from TRBV2 and TRBJ1-2; a possible D gene is TRBD1 (5 bases). V was clipped by 6 bases and J by 8 bases, with 13 bases between them. Germline loops: CDR1 SNHLY, CDR2 FYNNEI. The CDR3 consists of 12 residues. The CDR3 spells CASSAPGGGYTF. The CDR3 bases are TGTGCCAGCAGCGCCCCGGGGGGGGGCTACACCTTC. Based on the CDR3 plus reference TRBV2 and TRBJ1-2, the full variable domain is EPEVTQTPSHQVTQMGQEVILRCVPISNHLYFYWYRQILGQKVEFLVSFYNNEISEKSEIFDDQFSVERPDGSNFTLKIRSTKLEDSAMYFCASSAPGGGYTFGSGTRLTVV.

The chain is built from TRBV5-1 and TRBJ1-1; the D is unclear. This CDR3 is built from 15 residues. V was cut by 6 bases and J by 0 bases, with 15 bases left in between. The germline V gene encodes CDR1 SGHRS and CDR2 YFSETQ. The CDR3 DNA sequence: TGCGCCAGCACAAAACCGGGCAGCCTGAACACTGAAGCTTTCTTT. This translates into CASTKPGSLNTEAFF. The whole variable domain, filled in from reference TRBV5-1 and TRBJ1-1, reads KAGVTQTPRYLIKTRGQQVTLSCSPISGHRSVSWYQQTPGQGLQFLFEYFSETQRNKGNFPGRFSGRQFSNSRSEMNVSTLELGDSALYLCASTKPGSLNTEAFFGQGTRLTVV.

The genes are TRBV6-1 and TRBJ2-7; unclear D gene. V was cut by 6 bases and J by 3 bases, with 12 bases left in between. The germline V gene has CDR1 MNHNS and CDR2 SASEGT. The CDR3 loop spans 13 amino acids. CDR3: CASSVYTRYEQYF. Written as DNA, the CDR3 is TGTGCCAGCAGCGTTTATACTCGCTACGAGCAGTACTTC.

This chain joins TRBV15 and TRBJ1-1; a weak D match, TRBD1 (5 bases). Trimming removed 6 bases at V and 3 bases at J, with 17 bases between. CDR3 length: 15 amino acids. Per germline, CDR1 LNHNV and CDR2 YYDKDF (reference sequence). The DNA of the CDR3 is TGTGCCACCAGTTCCCCTCCGCAGGGCGACACTGAAGCTTTCTTT. It codes for CATSSPPQGDTEAFF.

The V call is TRBV7-9, the J call TRBJ2-6, with no clear D. V lost 2 bases and J 4 bases, leaving 12 bases between the germline ends. The V gene's germline CDR1 is SEHNR and CDR2 FQNEAQ (reference sequence). CDR3 length: 16 residues. Written as DNA, the CDR3 is TGTGCCAGCAGCTTACTCCGTACAGCGGGGGCCAACGTCCTGACTTTC. This translates into CASSLLRTAGANVLTF.

The chain recombines TRBV6-1 with TRBJ2-1; a weak D match, TRBD2 (5 bases). Germline V gene lookup returns CDR1 MNHNS and CDR2 SASEGT. Deletions cut 9 bases from V and 0 bases from J, with 15 bases between. The CDR3 is 15 residues long. CDR3 protein: CASHTSTRSYNEQFF. Here the CDR3 DNA reads TGTGCCAGTCATACTAGTACCCGCTCCTACAATGAGCAGTTCTTC.

The chain has TRBV6-1 and TRBJ1-4; TRBD1 matches at 8 bases. The length of the CDR3 is 13 residues. The V segment lost 6 bases and the J segment 8 bases; nucleotides outside the gene matches: 5. CDR1 MNHNS and CDR2 SASEGT come from the germline V gene. In DNA form, the CDR3 reads TGTGCCAGCAGGGAGACAGGGGAAGAAAAACTGTTTTTT. Encoded protein: CASRETGEEKLFF.

V gene TRBV15 combines with J gene TRBJ1-5; D may be TRBD1 (6 bases). The CDR3 length is 15 residues. The ends were cut back, 1 base at V and 4 bases at J, with 11 bases in the middle. The germline gives CDR1 LNHNV, CDR2 YYDKDF (reference sequence). CDR3 in DNA: TGTGCCACCAGCAGAGCCAGGGGAACGAATCAGCCCCAGCATTTT. Its translation: CATSRARGTNQPQHF.

The count of this clone is one. This chain uses TRBV5-1 with TRBJ2-1; D not certain. CDR3 length equals 14 residues. Per the germline V gene, CDR1 is SGHRS and CDR2 is YFSETQ. Trimming removed 3 bases from V and 5 bases from J, with 12 bases in between. For the CDR3, the DNA is TGCGCCAGCAGCTCCCGACTGGTCGACAATGAGCAGTTCTTC. Protein: CASSSRLVDNEQFF.

The V gene is TRBV19, the J gene TRBJ2-3; 7 bases line up with TRBD1. The CDR3 covers 15 residues. Germline CDR1 reads LNHDA; CDR2 reads SQIVND (reference sequence). Losses at the gene ends were 3 bases for V and 6 bases for J; bases not matched to a gene: 9. This chain's CDR3 is CASSMGQGVADTQYF. As DNA, the CDR3 is TGTGCCAGTAGTATGGGCCAGGGGGTAGCGGATACGCAGTATTTT.

V is TRBV30 and J is TRBJ2-3; 9 bases match TRBD2. The J segment lost 4 bases and the V segment lost 2 bases, leaving 7 bases of the junction unmatched. The CDR3 covers 15 residues. In germline, CDR1 is GTSNPN, CDR2 SVGIG (reference sequence). The CDR3 coding sequence is TGTGCCTGGAGTCTAGCGGGGACCGGAGCAGATACGCAGTATTTT. This translates into CAWSLAGTGADTQYF.

This rearrangement joins TRBV4-1 to TRBJ1-3; D is unclear. In germline, CDR1 is MGHRA, CDR2 YSYEKL. The CDR3 consists of 12 residues. Trimming pared 1 base from V and 6 bases from J, leaving 4 bases between. The CDR3 DNA sequence: TGCGCCAGCAGCCAAGTAGAAAACACCATATATTTT. It yields the protein CASSQVENTIYF.